The present TCR beta chain was sequenced within a study of early T cells in non-severe SARS-CoV-2 infection. V lost 0 bases to trimming and J lost 2 bases, with 10 bases between them. Germline assignment: CDR1 SGHAT and CDR2 FQNNGV. CDR3 length equals 15 residues. TCRdb reprocessed the 5' RACE reads via MiXCR and lists one record per CDR3 protein. The data show 85,000 to 90,000 distinct CDR3 sequences, roughly 15% seen once. This clonotype was counted ten times or more. Sequences were obtained from whole blood. The chain recombines TRBV11-2 with TRBJ2-5; a possible D gene is TRBD1 (6 bases). The sequence came from an adult who was a healthcare worker with PCR-confirmed SARS-CoV-2 infection or an uninfected control (not recorded which). CDR3 nucleotide sequence: TGTGCCAGCAGCTTAGAGGGACAACTACAAGAGACCCAGTACTTC. It encodes CASSLEGQLQETQYF.